This passage covers 19 T cell receptor beta chains from one sample sequenced in a study of T cell repertoires in cytomegalovirus infection. Via MiXCR, TCRdb re-called the reads, giving one row per CDR3 protein. The table includes 400,000 or so distinct CDR3 sequences, less than 20% detected once. Sequenced: PBMCs. The receptors stem from a human donor in good health (CMV status not recorded). Some clones in this sample may be carry-over from other donors' samples.

This clonotype has only a few counts. V usage is TRBV15 and J usage is TRBJ2-1; D is possibly TRBD2 (5 bases). The germline V gene encodes CDR1 LNHNV and CDR2 YYDKDF (reference sequence). V was shortened by 4 bases and J by 10 bases, with 11 bases between the two germline ends. The length of the CDR3 is 12 residues. The CDR3: CATSIGLREQFF. The CDR3 DNA sequence: TGTGCCACCAGCATAGGACTGAGAGAGCAGTTCTTC.

CDR3: CASSLRPKDKLFF. The CDR3 DNA follows: TGTGCCAGCAGCTTACGCCCAAAGGACAAACTGTTTTTT. The V gene is TRBV7-2, the J gene TRBJ1-4; D remains unclear. The CDR3 has 13 residues. Trimming shortened V by 2 bases and J by 11 bases, and 12 bases separated the two germline ends. CDR1 is SGHTA, CDR2 FQGNSA, per germline.

This chain's CDR3 is CASYDRGRRQPQHF. CDR3 DNA sequence: TGTGCCAGCTATGACAGGGGAAGGCGGCAGCCCCAGCATTTT. J is TRBJ1-5 and V is TRBV28; 8 nucleotides agree with TRBD1. The CDR3 runs to 14 residues. Germline CDR1 and CDR2: MDHEN and SYDVKM. V was pared by 8 bases and J by 7 bases, with 10 bases of the junction left unmatched.

The sample holds a few counts of this clonotype. The V gene is TRBV20-1, the J gene TRBJ1-5; D perhaps matches TRBD1 (6 bases). Germline values: CDR1 DFQATT, CDR2 SNEGSKA (reference sequence). The CDR3 covers 13 residues. V was clipped by 4 bases and J by 4 bases, with 11 bases between them. The CDR3 protein is CSATGHPNQPQHF. DNA of the CDR3: TGCAGTGCTACGGGACACCCTAATCAGCCCCAGCATTTT.

This clonotype has a handful of counts. The V gene is TRBV4-1, the J gene TRBJ1-1; TRBD1 matches at 8 bases. Germline loops: CDR1 MGHRA, CDR2 YSYEKL. V shed 3 bases and J 9 bases; nucleotides not matched to a gene: 6. The CDR3 is 13 residues long. The CDR3 DNA reads as TGCGCCAGCAGCCACATGGACAGGGACAAAGCTTTCTTT. Protein: CASSHMDRDKAFF.

This clonotype was recorded a few times. The chain combines TRBV19 with TRBJ1-6, with D unresolved. The CDR3 runs to 14 residues. Germline CDR1 is LNHDA and CDR2 is SQIVND (reference sequence). The V end lost 7 bases, the J end lost 8 bases, and 15 bases lay between the germline ends. Written as DNA, the CDR3 is TGTGCCAGTACCCCCGCGGCGACCTATTCACCCCTCCACTTT. Translated: CASTPAATYSPLHF.

This clonotype was seen ten or more times. The chain combines TRBV7-2 with TRBJ2-2, with no clear D. Between the trimmed V and J ends, which lost 2 bases and 5 bases, there was a span of 12 bases. The germline V gene has CDR1 SGHTA and CDR2 FQGNSA. The CDR3 has 15 amino acids. The CDR3 DNA reads TGTGCCAGCAGCTTACGGCAGGACCCAACCGGGGAGCTGTTTTTT. Translated, it gives CASSLRQDPTGELFF.

This clonotype was detected a few times. V is TRBV7-2 and J is TRBJ1-6; D is perhaps TRBD1 (5 bases). The CDR3 spans 17 residues. The germline CDR1 and CDR2 sequences are SGHTA and FQGNSA. V was trimmed by 4 bases and J by 4 bases, leaving 17 bases between them. This CDR3 reads CASSSRGGSSYNSPLHF. CDR3 in DNA: TGTGCCAGCAGCTCTCGGGGGGGGTCCTCATATAATTCACCCCTCCACTTT.

The chain carries TRBV11-1 and TRBJ1-1, with D uncertain. The CDR3 is 14 amino acids. Germline V gives CDR1 SGHAT, CDR2 FQDESV (reference sequence). The V gene lost 5 bases and the J gene lost 1 base, with 11 bases spanning the gap. CDR3 nucleotide sequence: TGTGCCAGCAGCCCTTTGATAGAGAACACTGAAGCTTTCTTT. This encodes CASSPLIENTEAFF. Variable domain in full (rest from reference TRBV11-1 and TRBJ1-1): EAEVAQSPRYKITEKSQAVAFWCDPISGHATLYWYRQILGQGPELLVQFQDESVVDDSQLPKDRFSAERLKGVDSTLKIQPAELGDSAMYLCASSPLIENTEAFFGQGTRLTVV.

The chain employs TRBV12-3 or TRBV12-4 and TRBJ2-7; weak D call: TRBD2 (7 bases). The CDR3 totals 15 residues. V lost 5 bases to trimming and J lost 4 bases, with 18 bases between them. The CDR3 sequence is CASSTLPGGWYEQYF. The CDR3 bases are TGTGCCAGCAGTACATTACCGGGGGGCTGGTACGAGCAGTACTTC.

V is TRBV5-1 and J is TRBJ1-6; 9 nucleotides align to TRBD1. Germline V lookup: CDR1 SGHRS, CDR2 YFSETQ. The CDR3 runs 15 residues. V lost 4 bases to trimming and J lost 6 bases; unmatched junction nucleotides: 5. CDR3 residues: CASSAGQGRNSPLHF. For the CDR3, the DNA is TGCGCCAGCAGCGCGGGACAGGGTCGTAATTCACCCCTCCACTTT.

The chain recombines TRBV5-6 with TRBJ1-2; 9 bases are a match to TRBD1. The ends lost 0 bases at V and 6 bases at J; junction bases unmatched: 9. CDR1 SGHDT and CDR2 YYEEEE come from the germline V gene. The CDR3 length is 16 residues. CDR3: CASSLVWGRDRDGYTF. The DNA for the CDR3 is TGTGCCAGCAGCTTGGTTTGGGGCCGGGACAGGGATGGCTACACCTTC.

This clonotype appeared many times. The chain carries TRBV12-3 or TRBV12-4 and TRBJ2-7; 9 positions agree with TRBD1. The CDR3 contains 15 residues. Trimming removed 3 bases from V and 5 bases from J; junction bases left unmatched: 8. CDR3 bases: TGTGCCAGCAGTTTCCCGGGACAGGGAGACCACGAGCAGTACTTC. It encodes CASSFPGQGDHEQYF.

This clonotype was seen a handful of times. The rearrangement links TRBV7-2 to TRBJ2-4, with D perhaps TRBD2 (6 bases). The CDR3 is made up of 15 amino acids. Germline CDR1 SGHTA, CDR2 FQGNSA. V was clipped by 3 bases and J by 6 bases, with 15 bases between them. DNA for the CDR3: TGTGCCAGCAGCTTCGTCGCGGGACTGGGAAACATTCAGTACTTC. It is translated as CASSFVAGLGNIQYF.

This clonotype was seen a few times. The V and J genes are TRBV28 and TRBJ2-7; the D gene could be TRBD1 or TRBD2 (5 bases each). Looked up from germline, CDR1 is MDHEN and CDR2 is SYDVKM. This CDR3 contains 15 residues. V was cut by 3 bases and J by 4 bases, with 16 bases left in between. CDR3 sequence: CASSLGVALGYEQYF. CDR3 DNA sequence: TGTGCCAGCAGTTTGGGGGTAGCCCTGGGGTACGAGCAGTACTTC.

This clonotype was counted at least ten times. The chain combines TRBV7-2 with TRBJ2-3, with a possible D match to TRBD2 (6 bases). Germline loops: CDR1 SGHTA, CDR2 FQGNSA. The CDR3 runs 13 residues. V gave up 1 base and J gave up 11 bases, with 13 bases separating them. The CDR3 coding sequence is TGTGCCAGCAGCTTAGAGTACTACGGGGGGCAGTATTTT. As protein: CASSLEYYGGQYF.

In this sample, this clonotype turned up a few times. The gene calls are TRBV7-2 and TRBJ2-1; 7 bases align to TRBD2. CDR3 length: 16 amino acids. CDR1 is SGHTA, CDR2 FQGNSA, per germline. After removal of 5 bases from V and 3 bases from J, the junction contained 10 bases not matched to a gene. This CDR3 is CASSPLAGAGYNEQFF. Here the CDR3 DNA reads TGTGCCAGCAGCCCCTTGGCGGGAGCGGGCTACAATGAGCAGTTCTTC.

This clonotype was recorded at least ten times. This chain connects TRBV12-5 to TRBJ2-7; 8 nucleotides agree with TRBD2. The V segment lost 6 bases and the J segment 2 bases; nucleotides outside the gene matches: 12. The CDR3 consists of 16 residues. Germline assignment: CDR1 LGHNT and CDR2 FRNRAP. The CDR3 reads CASGAISGIVAYEQYF. The CDR3 region has the DNA TGTGCTAGTGGAGCGATTAGCGGGATAGTAGCCTACGAGCAGTACTTC.

This chain links TRBV7-8 with TRBJ2-1; the D is unclear. CDR1 and CDR2 (germline): SGHVS, FQNEAQ. The germline V and J ends were trimmed by 3 bases and 7 bases, with 10 bases remaining between them. The CDR3 is 13 residues long. CDR3 sequence (DNA): TGTGCCAGCAGCTTTGGCTCCATTAATGAGCAGTTCTTC. It specifies CASSFGSINEQFF.